The 3 T cell receptor beta chains below were found in one sample sequenced in a study of T-cell reconstitution after alpha-beta-depleted transplantation in children. TCRbeta library construction was performed incorporating unique molecular identifiers. TCRdb fed the PCR reads into MiXCR, producing one record per CDR3 protein. The sample records 70,000 to 95,000 distinct CDR3 sequences, roughly a sixth being singletons. Sequencing used PBMCs, mostly from graft donor cells, obtained 180 days after TCRalphabeta/CD19-depleted stem cell transplant. These receptors all stem from a male patient aged 2 to 10 who had a stem cell transplant for acute lymphoblastic leukemia, so the T cells may come from the graft donor.

This sequence joins TRBV18 and TRBJ2-1, with 10 positions matching TRBD1. With V trimmed by 2 bases and J by 0 bases, 4 bases remained unmatched. Germline-derived CDR1 and CDR2 are KGHSH and LQKENI. The CDR3 runs to 17 residues. CDR3 protein: CASSPRQGAGSYNEQFF. CDR3 coding DNA: TGTGCCAGCTCACCAAGACAGGGGGCAGGCTCCTACAATGAGCAGTTCTTC.

This clonotype occurred many times. The chain joins TRBV7-2 to TRBJ2-5; TRBD2 aligns across 8 bases. The CDR3 contains 15 residues. Germline V lookup: CDR1 SGHTA, CDR2 FQGNSA. With V trimmed by 2 bases and J by 2 bases, 4 bases remained unmatched. The CDR3 DNA is TGTGCCAGCAGCTTAAAGCGGGGGTGGCAAGAGACCCAGTACTTC. Protein product: CASSLKRGWQETQYF. Full variable domain (outside the CDR3, taken from reference TRBV7-2 and TRBJ2-5): GAGVSQSPSNKVTEKGKDVELRCDPISGHTALYWYRQSLGQGLEFLIYFQGNSAPDKSGLPSDRFSAERTGGSVSTLTIQRTQQEDSAVYLCASSLKRGWQETQYFGPGTRLLVL.

The chain recombines TRBV18 with TRBJ2-1; D gene uncertain. The germline V and J ends were trimmed by 0 bases and 15 bases, with 12 bases remaining between them. CDR3 length: 12 amino acids. The germline gives CDR1 KGHSH, CDR2 LQKENI. For the CDR3, the DNA is TGTGCCAGCTCACCACCATCGCTTGGACCGTTCTTC. This encodes CASSPPSLGPFF.